This entry lists 11 T cell receptor beta chains sequenced from one sample in a study of blood T cells in healthy people across ages. Combining a sample-barcoded 5' primer with a J-beta primer mix, a second PCR ran for 7 to 11 cycles. Using its own MiXCR run on the 5' RACE reads, TCRdb lists one record per CDR3 protein. Among roughly 1 million distinct CDR3 sequences listed, about 23% were seen once. These same data were also listed under a study on T cells of mothers and their children.

The sample consisted of blood. These receptors originate from a girl aged 2 to 10 in good health.

This clonotype was recorded a few times. The chain employs TRBV12-3 or TRBV12-4 and TRBJ1-5; 10 bases align to TRBD1. The CDR3 is made up of 15 amino acids. The J segment lost 1 base and the V segment lost 7 bases, leaving 4 bases of the junction unmatched. The DNA for the CDR3 is TGTGCCAGCACCCTGACAGGGGGCAGCAATCAGCCCCAGCATTTT. Its translation is CASTLTGGSNQPQHF.

The chain joins TRBV28 to TRBJ2-3; TRBD2 matches at 9 bases. CDR3 length equals 14 residues. The V and J ends lost 6 bases and 6 bases, in that order; junction bases with no gene match: 7. CDR1 and CDR2 from the germline V gene are MDHEN and SYDVKM. The CDR3 bases are TGTGCCAGCAGGATAGCGGGAGTGGGGGATACGCAGTATTTT. Translating it yields CASRIAGVGDTQYF.

This clonotype was counted between two and nine times. The chain uses TRBV2 and TRBJ1-5; D is perhaps TRBD1 (5 bases). V was clipped by 2 bases and J by 8 bases, with 16 bases between them. The CDR3 is made up of 15 amino acids. The germline CDR1 and CDR2 sequences are SNHLY and FYNNEI. The CDR3 loop is CASSEPQGRSKPQHF. In DNA, the CDR3 is TGTGCCAGCAGTGAACCCCAGGGCCGCAGCAAGCCCCAGCATTTT. The variable domain in full, with the rest retrieved from reference TRBV2 and TRBJ1-5, is EPEVTQTPSHQVTQMGQEVILRCVPISNHLYFYWYRQILGQKVEFLVSFYNNEISEKSEIFDDQFSVERPDGSNFTLKIRSTKLEDSAMYFCASSEPQGRSKPQHFGDGTRLSIL.

The gene calls are TRBV2 and TRBJ2-6, with TRBD2 matching 8 bases. Germline trimming cut 5 bases from V and 1 base from J; bases unmatched to any gene: 13. This CDR3 region has 19 residues. CDR1 SNHLY and CDR2 FYNNEI come from the germline V gene. In nucleotides, the CDR3 is TGTGCCAGCAGTACCCACCTGGTAGCGGGGTTTTCTGGGGCCAACGTCCTGACTTTC. Protein sequence: CASSTHLVAGFSGANVLTF.

This clonotype appeared a few times. The chain recombines TRBV20-1 with TRBJ2-7, with D perhaps matching TRBD1 or TRBD2 (5 bases each). This CDR3 contains 12 residues. Germline V gene lookup returns CDR1 DFQATT and CDR2 SNEGSKA (reference sequence). The V end lost 3 bases, the J end lost 5 bases, and 11 bases lay between the germline ends. This CDR3 reads CSARRDGHEQYF. The CDR3 bases are TGCAGTGCTAGGAGGGACGGACACGAGCAGTACTTC.

A few counts support this clonotype. V gene TRBV4-3 combines with J gene TRBJ1-6; D ambiguous. The V end was cut by 0 bases, the J end by 7 bases, with 10 bases between. The CDR3 consists of 15 residues. In germline, CDR1 is LGHNA, CDR2 YSLEER. CDR3 region: CASSQELQLNSPLHF. CDR3 nucleotides: TGCGCCAGCAGCCAAGAACTACAGCTAAATTCACCCCTCCACTTT.

In its sample, this clonotype was seen many times. The gene calls are TRBV9 and TRBJ1-6; 7 bases agree with TRBD1. CDR1 is SGDLS and CDR2 is YYNGEE in the germline V gene. The CDR3 spans 13 residues. Trimming removed 4 bases from V and 16 bases from J; junction bases left unmatched: 11. CDR3 amino acids: CASSPQPGQPLHF. CDR3 coding DNA: TGTGCCAGCAGCCCCCAACCGGGACAGCCTCTCCACTTT. Using reference TRBV9 and TRBJ1-6 for the parts outside the CDR3, the full variable domain is DSGVTQTPKHLITATGQRVTLRCSPRSGDLSVYWYQQSLDQGLQFLIQYYNGEERAKGNILERFSAQQFPDLHSELNLSSLELGDSALYFCASSPQPGQPLHFGNGTRLTVT.

In its sample, this clonotype was seen once. This chain links TRBV28 with TRBJ2-7; TRBD2 aligns across 13 bases. This CDR3 is built from 15 residues. Germline V lookup: CDR1 MDHEN, CDR2 SYDVKM. V gave up 6 bases and J gave up 2 bases; unmatched junction bases: 4. As DNA, the CDR3 is TGTGCCAGCAGAGATACTAGCGGGGGGGCCTACGAGCAGTACTTC. Translated: CASRDTSGGAYEQYF.

A few counts support this clonotype. This chain connects TRBV12-3 or TRBV12-4 to TRBJ1-2; 7 nucleotides line up with TRBD1. The CDR3 contains 15 residues. V gave up 5 bases and J gave up 5 bases; unmatched junction bases: 11. CDR3 DNA: TGTGCCAGCAGTCGACAGGGTCGGCTGGGGTATGGCTACACCTTC. It codes for CASSRQGRLGYGYTF.

The V gene is TRBV7-3, the J gene TRBJ2-1; D remains ambiguous. The CDR3 extends over 13 amino acids. With 4 bases removed from V and 7 bases from J, the gap between germline ends came to 11 bases. The germline V gene has CDR1 SGHTA and CDR2 FQGTGA. The CDR3 DNA follows: TGTGCCAGCAGCTCTATTTACGATAATGAGCAGTTCTTC. Protein product: CASSSIYDNEQFF.

This chain links TRBV12-3 or TRBV12-4 with TRBJ1-1; D not certain. The V end lost 7 bases, the J end lost 5 bases, and 14 bases lay between the germline ends. The CDR3 contains 13 residues. As DNA, the CDR3 is TGTGCCAGCACCCAGACGGAGGGAACTGAAGCTTTCTTT. It is translated as CASTQTEGTEAFF.